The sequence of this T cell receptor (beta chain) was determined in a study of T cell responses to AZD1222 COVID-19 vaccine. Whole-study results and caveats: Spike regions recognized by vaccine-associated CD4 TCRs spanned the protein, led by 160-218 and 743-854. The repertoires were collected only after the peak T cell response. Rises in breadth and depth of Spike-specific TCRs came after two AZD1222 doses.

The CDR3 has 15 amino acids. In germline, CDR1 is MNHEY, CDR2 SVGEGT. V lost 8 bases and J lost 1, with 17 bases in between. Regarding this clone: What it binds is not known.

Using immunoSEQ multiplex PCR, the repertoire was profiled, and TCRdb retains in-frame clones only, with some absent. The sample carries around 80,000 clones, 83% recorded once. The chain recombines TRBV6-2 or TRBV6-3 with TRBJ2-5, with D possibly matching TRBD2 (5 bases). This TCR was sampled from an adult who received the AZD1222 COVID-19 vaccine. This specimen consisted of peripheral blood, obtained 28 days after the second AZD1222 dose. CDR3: CASCRSGMPQETQYF. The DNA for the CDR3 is TGTGCCAGCTGCCGGTCGGGGATGCCCCAAGAGACCCAGTACTTC.